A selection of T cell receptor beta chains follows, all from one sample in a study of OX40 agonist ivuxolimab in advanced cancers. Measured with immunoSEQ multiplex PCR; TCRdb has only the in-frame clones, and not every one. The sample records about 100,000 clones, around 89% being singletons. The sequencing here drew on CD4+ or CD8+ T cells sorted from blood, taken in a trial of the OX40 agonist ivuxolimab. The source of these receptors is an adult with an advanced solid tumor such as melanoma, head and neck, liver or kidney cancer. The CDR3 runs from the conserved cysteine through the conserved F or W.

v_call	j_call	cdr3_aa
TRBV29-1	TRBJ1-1	CSCDGDEAFF
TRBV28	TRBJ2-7	CASNRLAGVAYEQYF
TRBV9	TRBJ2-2	CASSVDPRNTGELFF
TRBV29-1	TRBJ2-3	CSVWWAGYTQYF
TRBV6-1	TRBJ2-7	CASYMGRMSSYEQYF
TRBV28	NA	CASQVSGGEQYF
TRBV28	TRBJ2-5	CASSLRRETQYF
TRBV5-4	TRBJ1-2	CASSLRTGAGYTF
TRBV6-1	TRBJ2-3	CASSDLAGHGDTQYF
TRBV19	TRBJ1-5	CASSIGGQDHQPQHF
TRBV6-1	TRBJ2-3	CASSKRAGGTDTQYF
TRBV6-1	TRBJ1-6	CASSERGVESPLHF
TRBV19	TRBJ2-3	CASRSGTSVTDTQYF
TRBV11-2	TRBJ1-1	CASSLDIMNTEAFF
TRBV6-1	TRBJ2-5	CASSEVRTQTQYF
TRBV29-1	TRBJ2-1	CSVLGVAAGVANEQFF
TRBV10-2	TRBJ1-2	CASAPIGARNYGYTF
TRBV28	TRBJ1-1	CASSFRDRPPLNTEAFF
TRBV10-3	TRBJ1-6	CAISTPGGDSPLHF
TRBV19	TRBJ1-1	CASRSRGASTEAFF
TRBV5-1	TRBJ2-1	CASSGGQPLNNEQFF
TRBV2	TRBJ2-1	CASRETGGMNNEQFF
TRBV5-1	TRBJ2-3	CASSSAGHITDTQYF
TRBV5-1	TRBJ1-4	CASSLAKRQGLREKLFF
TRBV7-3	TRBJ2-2	CASSPRKTDRGNTGELFF